The clone carrying this T cell receptor beta chain was detected ten times or more. This sample stems from a study of breast tumors, draining lymph nodes, adjacent tissues. This CDR3 has 14 amino acids. The germline CDR1 and CDR2 sequences are SGDLS and YYNGEE. Losses at the gene ends were 6 bases for V and 5 bases for J; bases not matched to a gene: 8. A single record per CDR3 protein comes from TCRdb applying MiXCR to the multiplex PCR reads. The sample carries some 65,000 distinct CDR3 sequences, less than 45% recorded once. This TCR was recovered from a female donor with breast cancer. Some clones in this sample may be carry-over from other donors' samples. The source material was breast tumor tissue. The J gene is TRBJ2-5, the V gene TRBV9; 9 nucleotides agree with TRBD2. The CDR3 region has the DNA TGTGCCAGCAATCTGCGGGGGGGCCGTGAGACCCAGTACTTC. Its translation is CASNLRGGRETQYF.